These 9 T cell receptor beta chains originate from one sample sequenced in a study of graft-versus-host responses after intestinal transplantation. Their specific antigens are unknown. Measured with immunoSEQ multiplex PCR; TCRdb has only the in-frame clones, and not every one. The sample holds under 90,000 clones, less than 95% seen once. Sequencing used unstimulated CD4+ T cells sorted from spleen or lymph node cells, obtained before transplant. These receptors all stem from a human donor who was the organ donor for an intestinal transplant.

The chain links TRBV7-9 to TRBJ2-1; 9 bases match TRBD2. Per the germline V gene, CDR1 is SEHNR and CDR2 is FQNEAQ (reference sequence). Trimming removed 1 base from V and 9 bases from J; junction bases left unmatched: 7. CDR3 length: 15 residues. Here the CDR3 reads CASSLVAGDHGEQFF. The CDR3 bases are TGTGCCAGCAGCTTAGTAGCGGGGGATCACGGTGAGCAGTTCTTC.

The chain joins TRBV6-1 to TRBJ2-5; 9 nucleotides agree with TRBD1. Germline trimming cut 8 bases from V and 5 bases from J; bases unmatched to any gene: 9. The V gene's germline CDR1 is MNHNS and CDR2 SASEGT. The CDR3 contains 14 residues. The CDR3 sequence is CASSEQGAWETQYF. For the CDR3, the DNA is TGTGCCAGCTCCGAACAGGGGGCATGGGAGACCCAGTACTTC.

The chain is built from TRBV11-2 and TRBJ2-7; TRBD2 might be the D (6 bases). V was cut by 3 bases and J by 6 bases, with 15 bases left in between. Germline V lookup: CDR1 SGHAT, CDR2 FQNNGV. The CDR3 length is 14 residues. CDR3 loop: CASSFQGGIREQYF. In nucleotides, the CDR3 is TGTGCCAGCAGCTTTCAGGGAGGAATTCGCGAGCAGTACTTC.

The chain links TRBV14 to TRBJ1-2; D perhaps matches TRBD1 (5 bases). The CDR3 extends over 14 amino acids. From germline, CDR1 is SGHDN and CDR2 FVKESK. V lost 6 bases and J lost 4, with 15 bases in between. The CDR3 here is CASSPPGGLYGYTF. The CDR3 nucleotides are TGTGCCAGCAGTCCACCGGGGGGACTCTATGGCTACACCTTC.

This chain joins TRBV5-1 and TRBJ1-6, with D unresolved. CDR3 length: 13 amino acids. V lost 4 bases and J lost 8, with 10 bases in between. Germline V gene sequence: CDR1 SGHRS, CDR2 YFSETQ. CDR3 sequence: CASSRGLYSPLHF. The CDR3 coding sequence is TGCGCCAGCAGCCGAGGACTCTATTCACCCCTCCACTTT.

The chain uses TRBV6-6 and TRBJ2-1; a weak D match, TRBD2 (6 bases). Per germline, CDR1 MNHNY and CDR2 SVGAGI (reference sequence). V lost 6 bases, J lost 2 bases, and 14 bases lay in between. The CDR3 covers 15 residues. CDR3 protein: CASSSLRTTYNEQFF. Here the CDR3 DNA reads TGTGCCAGCAGCTCACTTCGGACTACCTACAATGAGCAGTTCTTC.

The J gene is TRBJ1-5, the V gene TRBV18, with TRBD1 as a possible D gene (6 bases). Trimming shortened V by 3 bases and J by 2 bases, and 17 bases separated the two germline ends. The CDR3 runs 17 residues. Germline CDR1 and CDR2: KGHSH and LQKENI. CDR3 coding DNA: TGTGCCAGCTCACCGGAAACAGGGATCTTTGGCAATCAGCCCCAGCATTTT. Amino acids: CASSPETGIFGNQPQHF.

The rearrangement uses TRBV5-1 and TRBJ2-5; the match to TRBD2 covers 8 bases. The CDR3 is made up of 16 amino acids. Trimming cost V 0 bases and J 5 bases; bases outside gene matches: 9. Germline values: CDR1 SGHRS, CDR2 YFSETQ. DNA of the CDR3: TGCGCCAGCAGCTTGGGGCCCGGGACTAGATGGGAGACCCAGTACTTC. Encoded protein: CASSLGPGTRWETQYF.

The chain recombines TRBV10-3 with TRBJ1-3, with TRBD1 matching 9 bases. Germline CDR1 and CDR2: ENHRY and SYGVKD. Losses at the gene ends were 8 bases for V and 3 bases for J; bases not matched to a gene: 8. The CDR3 totals 15 residues. CDR3 nucleotides: TGTGCCATCGGAGTCGGACAGGGGAGTGGAAACACCATATATTTT. It translates to CAIGVGQGSGNTIYF.